These T cell receptor beta chains were read from a single sample in a study of T cells after yellow fever vaccination. TCRdb reprocessed the 5' RACE reads via MiXCR and lists one record per CDR3 protein. The sample holds some 110,000 distinct CDR3 sequences, around 8% seen once. Sequencing used CD8+ T cells sorted from PBMCs, obtained 45 days after the yellow fever booster vaccination. These receptors all stem from a man in his thirties or forties who received the YFV17D yellow fever vaccine. Both conserved end residues are part of each CDR3. The order of the fields is J gene, clone size, V gene, D gene, CDR3 protein, CDR3 DNA. A D gene is named only where the DNA matches it firmly. Only some rows state a clone size, as once, few, many or a class for expanded clones.

j_call: TRBJ2-3
clone_size: many
v_call: TRBV20-1
d_call: TRBD2
cdr3_aa: CSAEGSGRGNTQYF
cdr3_nt: TGCAGTGCCGAGGGTAGCGGGAGGGGGAATACGCAGTATTTT

j_call: TRBJ2-5
clone_size: many
v_call: TRBV29-1
d_call: TRBD1
cdr3_aa: CSVDRGAETQYF
cdr3_nt: TGCAGCGTAGACAGGGGAGCGGAGACCCAGTACTTC

j_call: TRBJ2-7
clone_size: many
v_call: TRBV20-1
d_call: TRBD1
cdr3_aa: CSARDRVGYEQYF
cdr3_nt: TGCAGTGCTAGGGACAGGGTCGGCTACGAGCAGTACTTC

j_call: TRBJ2-7
clone_size: many
v_call: TRBV5-6
d_call: TRBD2
cdr3_aa: CASSSSLAGVEISYEQYF
cdr3_nt: TGTGCCAGCAGCTCCTCTCTAGCGGGAGTGGAGATATCCTACGAGCAGTACTTC

j_call: TRBJ1-2
clone_size: few
v_call: TRBV5-5
d_call: TRBD1
cdr3_aa: CASSLGDRGRMGGYTF
cdr3_nt: TGTGCCAGCAGCCTCGGGGACAGGGGGCGAATGGGTGGCTACACCTTC

j_call: TRBJ1-4
clone_size: many
v_call: TRBV5-6
d_call: NA
cdr3_aa: CASTAGGEKLFF
cdr3_nt: TGTGCCAGCACCGCGGGTGGGGAAAAACTGTTTTTT

j_call: TRBJ2-7
clone_size: many
v_call: TRBV7-3
d_call: TRBD2
cdr3_aa: CASSLIGSGVYEQYF
cdr3_nt: TGTGCCAGCAGCTTAATTGGTAGCGGGGTCTACGAGCAGTACTTC

j_call: TRBJ1-5
clone_size: many
v_call: TRBV4-2
d_call: NA
cdr3_aa: CASSQEGSQGGPQHF
cdr3_nt: TGTGCCAGCAGCCAAGAAGGGTCCCAGGGTGGCCCCCAGCATTTT

j_call: TRBJ1-2
clone_size: many
v_call: TRBV5-1
d_call: NA
cdr3_aa: CASSLVWDHTNYGYTF
cdr3_nt: TGCGCCAGCAGCTTGGTATGGGACCACACTAACTATGGCTACACCTTC

j_call: TRBJ2-1
clone_size: NA
v_call: TRBV7-2
d_call: TRBD2
cdr3_aa: CASSLASSGTFVNEQFF
cdr3_nt: TGTGCCAGCAGCTTAGCATCTAGCGGGACCTTTGTGAATGAGCAGTTCTTC

j_call: TRBJ2-7
clone_size: few
v_call: TRBV2
d_call: TRBD2
cdr3_aa: CASKVPAGVEQYF
cdr3_nt: TGTGCCAGCAAGGTACCAGCGGGAGTTGAGCAGTACTTC

j_call: TRBJ1-1
clone_size: many
v_call: TRBV7-9
d_call: NA
cdr3_aa: CASSSTEGTEAFF
cdr3_nt: TGTGCCAGCAGCTCGACGGAAGGCACTGAAGCTTTCTTT

j_call: TRBJ2-1
clone_size: many
v_call: TRBV10-3
d_call: TRBD1
cdr3_aa: CAISESGQGSLNEQFF
cdr3_nt: TGTGCCATCAGTGAGTCGGGACAGGGGAGTTTAAATGAGCAGTTCTTC

j_call: TRBJ2-1
clone_size: many
v_call: TRBV29-1
d_call: NA
cdr3_aa: CSVEEVISNEQFF
cdr3_nt: TGCAGCGTTGAGGAGGTAATCTCGAATGAGCAGTTCTTC

j_call: TRBJ2-3
clone_size: NA
v_call: TRBV25-1
d_call: NA
cdr3_aa: CASSDLGIDTQYF
cdr3_nt: TGTGCCAGCAGTGACTTGGGTATCGATACGCAGTATTTT

j_call: TRBJ2-3
clone_size: many
v_call: TRBV12-3/TRBV12-4
d_call: NA
cdr3_aa: CASSLMVPRRRTDTQYF
cdr3_nt: TGTGCCAGCAGTTTAATGGTTCCTAGGCGGCGCACAGATACGCAGTATTTT

j_call: TRBJ2-1
clone_size: many
v_call: TRBV20-1
d_call: NA
cdr3_aa: CSATRENDEQFF
cdr3_nt: TGCAGTGCTACCAGGGAAAACGATGAGCAGTTCTTC

j_call: TRBJ2-7
clone_size: many
v_call: TRBV27
d_call: NA
cdr3_aa: CASSLGGSGFEQYF
cdr3_nt: TGTGCCAGCAGTTTAGGGGGGAGTGGGTTCGAGCAGTACTTC

j_call: TRBJ1-2
clone_size: NA
v_call: TRBV30
d_call: TRBD1
cdr3_aa: CACRGLGYYGYTF
cdr3_nt: TGTGCTTGTAGGGGGCTCGGGTACTATGGCTACACCTTC

j_call: TRBJ2-7
clone_size: many
v_call: TRBV7-2
d_call: NA
cdr3_aa: CASSLAVGSYEQYF
cdr3_nt: TGTGCCAGCAGCTTAGCCGTCGGGAGCTACGAGCAGTACTTC

j_call: TRBJ2-7
clone_size: NA
v_call: TRBV27
d_call: NA
cdr3_aa: CASSLGPGMSSYEQYF
cdr3_nt: TGTGCCAGCAGTTTAGGTCCAGGGATGAGCTCCTACGAGCAGTACTTC

j_call: TRBJ2-2
clone_size: few
v_call: TRBV6-5
d_call: TRBD1
cdr3_aa: CASSYSPGTGSSGELFF
cdr3_nt: TGTGCCAGCAGTTACTCCCCCGGGACAGGGTCGTCCGGGGAGCTGTTTTTT

j_call: TRBJ2-7
clone_size: many
v_call: TRBV5-1
d_call: NA
cdr3_aa: CASSLLGIPSYEQYF
cdr3_nt: TGCGCCAGCAGCTTGCTGGGAATTCCCTCCTACGAGCAGTACTTC

j_call: TRBJ2-1
clone_size: many
v_call: TRBV7-7
d_call: NA
cdr3_aa: CASSLALNNEQFF
cdr3_nt: TGTGCTAGCAGCTTAGCCCTGAACAATGAGCAGTTCTTC

j_call: TRBJ2-2
clone_size: many
v_call: TRBV25-1
d_call: NA
cdr3_aa: CASSFYSDSGELFF
cdr3_nt: TGTGCCAGCAGCTTTTATAGTGACAGCGGGGAGCTGTTTTTT

j_call: TRBJ2-3
clone_size: many
v_call: TRBV5-6
d_call: NA
cdr3_aa: CASSLEGTGSTDTQYF
cdr3_nt: TGTGCCAGCAGCTTGGAAGGGACTGGGTCCACAGATACGCAGTATTTT

j_call: TRBJ1-4
clone_size: many
v_call: TRBV10-1
d_call: NA
cdr3_aa: CASSESTNEKLFF
cdr3_nt: TGCGCCAGCAGTGAATCAACTAATGAAAAACTGTTTTTT

j_call: TRBJ1-5
clone_size: many
v_call: TRBV2
d_call: NA
cdr3_aa: CASRGLEGIFQPQHF
cdr3_nt: TGTGCCAGCAGAGGGCTAGAGGGAATTTTTCAGCCCCAGCATTTT

j_call: TRBJ2-5
clone_size: many
v_call: TRBV24-1
d_call: NA
cdr3_aa: CATSDFEGVQETQYF
cdr3_nt: TGTGCCACCAGTGATTTCGAAGGGGTTCAAGAGACCCAGTACTTC

j_call: TRBJ2-7
clone_size: many
v_call: TRBV27
d_call: NA
cdr3_aa: CASSSRQGPNYEQYF
cdr3_nt: TGTGCCAGCAGTTCTCGCCAGGGGCCGAACTACGAGCAGTACTTC

j_call: TRBJ2-5
clone_size: many
v_call: TRBV4-3
d_call: TRBD1
cdr3_aa: CASSQEGGDRGQETQYF
cdr3_nt: TGCGCCAGCAGCCAAGAGGGTGGAGACAGGGGACAAGAGACCCAGTACTTC

j_call: TRBJ1-1
clone_size: many
v_call: TRBV5-6
d_call: NA
cdr3_aa: CASSFGGYTEAFF
cdr3_nt: TGTGCCAGCAGCTTTGGGGGCTACACTGAAGCTTTCTTT

j_call: TRBJ1-2
clone_size: few
v_call: TRBV11-2
d_call: NA
cdr3_aa: CASSTNGQLVYGYTF
cdr3_nt: TGTGCCAGCAGTACCAACGGACAGCTTGTCTATGGCTACACCTTC

j_call: TRBJ2-1
clone_size: NA
v_call: TRBV12-5
d_call: TRBD2
cdr3_aa: CASGQPGLVSYNEQFF
cdr3_nt: TGTGCTAGTGGACAACCGGGACTAGTTTCCTACAATGAGCAGTTCTTC

j_call: TRBJ2-2
clone_size: NA
v_call: TRBV5-4
d_call: NA
cdr3_aa: CASGEIMGDTGELFF
cdr3_nt: TGTGCCAGCGGCGAGATAATGGGGGACACCGGGGAGCTGTTTTTT

j_call: TRBJ2-6
clone_size: NA
v_call: TRBV20-1
d_call: NA
cdr3_aa: CSARPYPSGANVLTF
cdr3_nt: TGCAGTGCTAGACCTTACCCATCTGGGGCCAACGTCCTGACTTTC

j_call: TRBJ2-1
clone_size: few
v_call: TRBV4-3
d_call: TRBD2
cdr3_aa: CASSPGLAGGGEQFF
cdr3_nt: TGCGCCAGCAGCCCGGGACTAGCGGGAGGCGGTGAGCAGTTCTTC

j_call: TRBJ2-7
clone_size: many
v_call: TRBV29-1
d_call: NA
cdr3_aa: CSVEGNGATGRYEQYF
cdr3_nt: TGCAGCGTTGAAGGTAACGGAGCCACCGGCCGCTACGAGCAGTACTTC

j_call: TRBJ1-4
clone_size: NA
v_call: TRBV30
d_call: NA
cdr3_aa: CAWSLSEEKLFF
cdr3_nt: TGTGCCTGGAGTCTTTCTGAGGAAAAACTGTTTTTT

j_call: TRBJ2-5
clone_size: many
v_call: TRBV9
d_call: NA
cdr3_aa: CASSVSGTDKETQYF
cdr3_nt: TGTGCCAGCAGCGTATCCGGGACGGACAAAGAGACCCAGTACTTC

j_call: TRBJ1-1
clone_size: many
v_call: TRBV4-1
d_call: NA
cdr3_aa: CASSQLAQTNTEAFF
cdr3_nt: TGCGCCAGCAGCCAACTCGCGCAGACAAACACTGAAGCTTTCTTT

j_call: TRBJ1-1
clone_size: few
v_call: TRBV12-3/TRBV12-4
d_call: NA
cdr3_aa: CASSLAPPEAFF
cdr3_nt: TGTGCCAGCAGTTTGGCCCCCCCGGAAGCTTTCTTT

j_call: TRBJ2-3
clone_size: many
v_call: TRBV7-9
d_call: TRBD1
cdr3_aa: CASSQTGSDTQYF
cdr3_nt: TGTGCCAGCAGCCAGACAGGGTCAGATACGCAGTATTTT

j_call: TRBJ2-7
clone_size: many
v_call: TRBV4-3
d_call: NA
cdr3_aa: CASSQVTGAYEQYF
cdr3_nt: TGCGCCAGCAGCCAAGTTACAGGCGCCTACGAGCAGTACTTC

j_call: TRBJ2-1
clone_size: NA
v_call: TRBV5-1
d_call: NA
cdr3_aa: CTSSLEPSSYNEQFF
cdr3_nt: TGCACCAGCAGCTTGGAACCCAGCTCATACAATGAGCAGTTCTTC

j_call: TRBJ2-3
clone_size: many
v_call: TRBV6-5
d_call: NA
cdr3_aa: CATKGVEDTQYF
cdr3_nt: TGTGCCACCAAAGGGGTGGAAGATACGCAGTATTTT

j_call: TRBJ2-7
clone_size: many
v_call: TRBV7-9
d_call: NA
cdr3_aa: CASSPGYDEQYF
cdr3_nt: TGTGCCAGCAGTCCGGGGTACGACGAGCAGTACTTC

j_call: TRBJ2-1
clone_size: many
v_call: TRBV6-2/TRBV6-3
d_call: NA
cdr3_aa: CASGAGNEQFF
cdr3_nt: TGTGCCAGCGGCGCTGGCAATGAGCAGTTCTTC

j_call: TRBJ2-2
clone_size: many
v_call: TRBV29-1
d_call: NA
cdr3_aa: CSVEFSGELFF
cdr3_nt: TGCAGCGTTGAGTTTTCCGGGGAGCTGTTTTTT

j_call: TRBJ2-3
clone_size: many
v_call: TRBV20-1
d_call: TRBD2
cdr3_aa: CSASPTSGGATDTQYF
cdr3_nt: TGCAGTGCTAGCCCTACTAGCGGAGGGGCCACAGATACGCAGTATTTT

j_call: TRBJ2-7
clone_size: NA
v_call: TRBV30
d_call: TRBD1
cdr3_aa: CACGQGYEQYF
cdr3_nt: TGTGCCTGTGGACAGGGATACGAGCAGTACTTC

j_call: TRBJ2-1
clone_size: many
v_call: TRBV6-5
d_call: TRBD2
cdr3_aa: CASTTSVPNEQFF
cdr3_nt: TGTGCCAGCACGACTAGCGTTCCGAATGAGCAGTTCTTC

j_call: TRBJ2-7
clone_size: many
v_call: TRBV6-5
d_call: NA
cdr3_aa: CASSYSAGAARYEQYF
cdr3_nt: TGTGCCAGCAGTTACTCCGCCGGGGCCGCCCGCTACGAGCAGTACTTC

j_call: TRBJ2-3
clone_size: many
v_call: TRBV4-3
d_call: TRBD2
cdr3_aa: CASSQGLAGRKDTQYF
cdr3_nt: TGCGCCAGCAGCCAGGGTCTAGCGGGACGGAAAGATACGCAGTATTTT

j_call: TRBJ2-7
clone_size: many
v_call: TRBV27
d_call: NA
cdr3_aa: CASSAPLGSSPGEQYF
cdr3_nt: TGTGCCAGCAGTGCTCCTCTGGGTTCATCCCCTGGCGAGCAGTACTTC